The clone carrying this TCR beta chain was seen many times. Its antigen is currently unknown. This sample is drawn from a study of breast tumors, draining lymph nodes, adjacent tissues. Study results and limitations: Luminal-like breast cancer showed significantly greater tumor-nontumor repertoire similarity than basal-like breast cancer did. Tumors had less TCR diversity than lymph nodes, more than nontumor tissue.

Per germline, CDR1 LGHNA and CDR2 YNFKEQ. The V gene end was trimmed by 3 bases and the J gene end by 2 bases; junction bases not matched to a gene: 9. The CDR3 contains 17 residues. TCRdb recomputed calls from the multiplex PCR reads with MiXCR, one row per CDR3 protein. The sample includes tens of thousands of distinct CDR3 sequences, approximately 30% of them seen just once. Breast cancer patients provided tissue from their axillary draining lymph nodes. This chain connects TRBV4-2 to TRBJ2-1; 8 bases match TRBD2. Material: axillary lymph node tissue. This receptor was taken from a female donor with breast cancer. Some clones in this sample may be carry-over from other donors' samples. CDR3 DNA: TGTGCCAGCAGCCATGGTGCGGGACTAGAAACCTACAATGAGCAGTTCTTC. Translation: CASSHGAGLETYNEQFF.